These T cell receptor beta chains were read from a single sample in a study of circulating and synovial CD4+ cells in juvenile arthritis. TCRdb keeps only in-frame clones here, not all; method: immunoSEQ multiplex PCR. The sample holds around 32,000 clones, 90% to 95% seen once. What was sequenced was CD4+ T cells from blood. The receptors were gathered from a human donor with juvenile idiopathic arthritis. Both conserved end residues are part of each CDR3. The order of the fields is D gene, V gene, clone size, J gene, CDR3 protein, CDR3 DNA. The D gene is left open where the match is weak. A clone size is listed for some rows: how often the clone was seen (once, few, many), or a class if it is expanded.

>TRBD2|TRBV5-4|-|TRBJ2-4
CASSLGLAGEAPKNIQYF
TGTGCCAGCAGCCTGGGACTAGCGGGAGAGGCTCCCAAAAACATTCAGTACTTC
>-|TRBV15|-|TRBJ2-7
CATSRDLGGTPYEQYF
TGTGCCACCAGCAGAGATCTGGGGGGAACCCCCTACGAGCAGTACTTC
>-|TRBV19|few|TRBJ1-1
CASSGPGHMNTEAFF
TGTGCCAGTAGCGGACCGGGACATATGAACACTGAAGCTTTCTTT
>TRBD2|TRBV15|-|TRBJ2-3
CATSALVGGAGDTQYF
TGTGCCACCAGCGCCCTTGTCGGGGGGGCCGGAGATACGCAGTATTTT
>TRBD1|TRBV10-2|-|TRBJ2-7
CASRTGAYEQYF
TGCGCCAGCAGGACAGGGGCCTACGAGCAGTACTTC
>TRBD1|TRBV10-3|-|TRBJ1-2
CAIRETNYRGDYGYTF
TGTGCCATCAGAGAGACGAATTACAGGGGTGACTATGGCTACACCTTC
>TRBD1|TRBV28|-|TRBJ2-2
CASGHRDRNTGELFF
TGTGCCAGCGGCCACCGGGACAGGAACACCGGGGAGCTGTTTTTT
>-|TRBV6-1|-|TRBJ2-7
CASSERQGRGFF
TGTGCCAGCAGTGAACGGCAGGGTAGGGGATTCTTC
>-|TRBV21-1|-|TRBJ1-2
CASPGGGGYTF
TGTGCCAGCCCCGGGGGAGGGGGCTACACCTTC
>TRBD1|TRBV30|-|TRBJ2-7
CAWSVGTGGAYEQYF
TGTGCCTGGAGTGTAGGGACAGGGGGGGCCTACGAGCAGTACTTC
>TRBD1|TRBV10-3|-|TRBJ1-1
CAIIGQVGTEAFF
TGTGCCATCATAGGACAGGTGGGGACTGAAGCTTTCTTT
>-|TRBV7-8|-|TRBJ2-6
CASSSWRGTGANVLTF
TGTGCCAGCAGTTCCTGGCGGGGTACTGGGGCCAACGTCCTGACTTTC
>TRBD2|TRBV13|-|TRBJ2-1
CASSLRTRIYNEQFF
TGTGCCAGCAGCTTACGGACTAGAATTTACAATGAGCAGTTCTTC
>-|TRBV9|-|TRBJ1-2
CASSPSGQGYGYTF
TGTGCCAGCAGCCCCAGCGGGCAGGGCTATGGCTACACCTTC
>-|TRBV30|-|TRBJ2-7
CAWSVRYEQYF
TGTGCCTGGAGTGTACGGTACGAGCAGTACTTC
>TRBD2|TRBV5-5|-|TRBJ2-7
CASSRASGSYEQYF
TGTGCCAGCAGCCGGGCTAGCGGGAGTTACGAGCAGTACTTC
>TRBD1|TRBV2|few|TRBJ1-2
CASSAGQGTLSGTF
TGTGCCAGCAGTGCCGGACAGGGGACATTAAGTGGGACCTTC
>TRBD1|TRBV30|-|TRBJ1-1
CAWNRGTEAFF
TGTGCCTGGAACAGGGGGACTGAAGCTTTCTTT
>TRBD1|TRBV11-2|-|TRBJ1-5
CASSLDPGGTQHF
TGTGCCAGCAGCTTAGATCCAGGGGGGACCCAGCATTTT
>TRBD1|TRBV19|-|TRBJ1-4
CASSSSGTANEKLFF
TGTGCCAGTAGTTCCTCCGGGACAGCAAATGAAAAACTGTTTTTT
>-|TRBV7-2|-|TRBJ2-7
CASSLTGYEQYF
TGTGCCAGCAGCTTGACAGGCTACGAGCAGTACTTC
>TRBD1|TRBV5-6|-|TRBJ1-6
CASSPGQGRNSPLHF
TGTGCCAGCAGCCCGGGACAGGGGAGGAATTCACCCCTCCACTTT
>-|TRBV21-1|-|TRBJ2-7
CASSRSERGLMISYYEQYF
TGTGCCAGCAGCAGGTCCGAAAGGGGGCTTATGATCAGTTACTACGAGCAGTACTTC
>TRBD1|TRBV10-3|-|TRBJ2-7
CAISRTGGLREQYF
TGTGCCATCAGTAGGACAGGGGGTCTACGGGAGCAGTACTTC
>-|TRBV6-1|-|TRBJ1-5
CASSERVVQPQHF
TGTGCCAGCAGTGAACGGGTTGTCCAGCCCCAGCATTTT
>-|TRBV9|-|TRBJ2-1
CASSVEVGSGSYPPGNEQFF
TGTGCCAGCAGCGTAGAGGTTGGGAGCGGATCTTACCCCCCCGGCAATGAGCAGTTCTTC
>TRBD2|TRBV28|once|TRBJ2-2
CATQGSSGTGELFF
TGTGCCACCCAGGGTTCTAGCGGCACCGGGGAGCTGTTTTTT
>TRBD1|TRBV15|-|TRBJ1-6
CATSRPQGENSPLHF
TGTGCCACCAGCAGACCACAGGGGGAGAATTCACCCCTCCACTTT
>-|TRBV28|-|TRBJ2-7
CASSLIQGIYEQYF
TGTGCCAGCAGTTTAATACAGGGAATCTACGAGCAGTACTTC
>TRBD1|TRBV9|-|TRBJ2-7
CASSEAPGGSPYEQYF
TGTGCCAGCAGCGAGGCCCCAGGGGGCTCCCCCTACGAGCAGTACTTC
>-|TRBV28|-|TRBJ2-5
CASSGGGAIKTQYF
TGTGCCAGCTCGGGAGGGGGCGCGATAAAGACCCAGTACTTC
>TRBD1|TRBV6-6|-|TRBJ2-1
CASSQTGDGSREQFF
TGTGCCAGCAGCCAAACAGGGGACGGATCTCGTGAGCAGTTCTTC
>TRBD2|TRBV4-2|-|TRBJ2-3
CASSQRGGAMDTQYF
TGTGCCAGCAGCCAACGCGGGGGGGCCATGGATACGCAGTATTTT
>TRBD1|TRBV27|-|TRBJ1-6
CASRVGQFNSPLHF
TGTGCCAGCAGGGTGGGACAGTTTAATTCACCCCTCCACTTT
>TRBD2|TRBV5-1|-|TRBJ2-3
CASSRTWRLAGGITDTQYF
TGCGCCAGCAGCCGAACCTGGCGACTAGCGGGAGGAATAACGGATACGCAGTATTTT
>TRBD2|TRBV9|-|TRBJ2-1
CASSSRGATSGRPNEQFF
TGTGCCAGCAGCTCCCGAGGGGCGACTAGCGGGAGGCCCAATGAGCAGTTCTTC
>-|TRBV30|-|TRBJ1-3
CAWSVEHSQGNTIYF
TGTGCCTGGAGTGTAGAACACAGTCAAGGAAACACCATATATTTT
>TRBD2|TRBV5-1|-|TRBJ2-3
CASSERGRTDTQYF
TGCGCCAGCAGCGAGCGGGGCCGCACAGATACGCAGTATTTT
>-|TRBV14|-|TRBJ1-2
CASSQDWVERGYTF
TGTGCCAGCAGCCAAGATTGGGTCGAGCGGGGCTACACCTTC
>TRBD1|TRBV2|-|TRBJ1-6
CASTPDRAAYNSPLHF
TGTGCCAGCACTCCGGACAGGGCGGCCTATAATTCCCCCCTCCACTTT
>-|TRBV4-3|once|TRBJ1-1
CASSQDPGAAEAFF
TGCGCCAGCAGCCAAGATCCAGGGGCAGCTGAAGCTTTCTTT
>-|TRBV7-3|-|TRBJ2-5
CASSPRGKQTQYF
TGTGCCAGCAGCCCAAGGGGCAAGCAGACCCAGTACTTC
>-|TRBV18|-|TRBJ1-5
CASSPQGKDQPQHF
TGTGCCAGCTCACCACAGGGGAAAGATCAGCCCCAGCATTTT
>-|TRBV4-1|-|TRBJ2-7
CASSHPGSYEQYF
TGCGCCAGCAGCCACCCCGGGTCCTACGAGCAGTACTTC
>TRBD1|TRBV19|few|TRBJ2-7
CASRRGGTGEQYF
TGTGCCAGTAGGAGAGGGGGCACGGGCGAGCAGTACTTC
>TRBD1|TRBV7-9|-|TRBJ1-2
CASSSRGGRGNYGYTF
TGTGCCAGCAGCTCACGAGGGGGCAGGGGGAACTATGGCTACACCTTC